This T cell receptor beta chain was identified during a study of control samples from healthy donors and cancer patients. Sequencing used immunoSEQ multiplex PCR; TCRdb keeps in-frame clones, though not all of them. Of some 40,000 clones in the sample, about 86% were seen once. V lost 2 bases to trimming and J lost 0 bases, with 13 bases between them. This CDR3 contains 16 residues. Looked up from germline, CDR1 is MNHEY and CDR2 is SVGEGT. Sequencing was done on a sample of PBMCs. This chain links TRBV6-2 or TRBV6-3 with TRBJ1-2, with D hard to call. The clonotype was recovered from an older woman with lung cancer. The CDR3 spells CASSYGSLLANYGYTF. CDR3 nucleotides: TGTGCCAGCAGTTACGGATCTCTCTTAGCTAACTATGGCTACACCTTC.